These 5 T cell receptor beta chains came from one sample sequenced in a study of blood T cell repertoires in COVID-19. Data came from immunoSEQ multiplex PCR; TCRdb stores just in-frame clones and leaves some out. The repertoire holds about 480,000 clones, with about 91% as singletons. Sequencing input: peripheral blood. The receptor source for this set is a man aged 18 to 29 with COVID-19, enrolled during active disease.

J is TRBJ2-2 and V is TRBV18; 7 nucleotides match TRBD2. Germline V gene lookup returns CDR1 KGHSH and CDR2 LQKENI. The length of the CDR3 is 16 residues. The ends lost 2 bases at V and 4 bases at J; junction bases unmatched: 7. CDR3 amino acids: CASSPYAGESTGELFF. The CDR3 nucleotides are TGTGCCAGCTCACCATATGCGGGGGAAAGCACCGGGGAGCTGTTTTTT.

This chain joins TRBV19 and TRBJ1-5; D is uncertain. V was shortened by 1 base and J by 0 bases, with 4 bases between the two germline ends. Germline V lookup: CDR1 LNHDA, CDR2 SQIVND (reference sequence). This CDR3 has 14 residues. The CDR3 sequence is CASSIVNSNQPQHF. In DNA form, the CDR3 reads TGTGCCAGTAGTATAGTCAATAGCAATCAGCCCCAGCATTTT.

The chain couples TRBV2 to TRBJ2-5, with 8 bases aligning to TRBD1. V lost 6 bases and J lost 5; bases outside the gene matches: 5. The germline V gene has CDR1 SNHLY and CDR2 FYNNEI. The CDR3 has 13 residues. The CDR3 reads CASRTGVYETQYF. CDR3 bases: TGTGCCAGCAGGACAGGGGTATACGAGACCCAGTACTTC.

CDR3 in amino acids: CASSQYGGTEKIYEQYF. CDR3 bases: TGCGCCAGCAGCCAATATGGTGGGACAGAGAAAATCTACGAGCAGTACTTC. This sequence joins TRBV4-1 and TRBJ2-7; 7 bases map to TRBD1. After removal of 2 bases from V and 3 bases from J, the junction contained 13 bases not matched to a gene. There are 17 residues in the CDR3. Germline assignment: CDR1 MGHRA and CDR2 YSYEKL.

The chain employs TRBV27 and TRBJ2-3; tentatively, D is TRBD2 (7 bases). Trimming shortened V by 0 bases and J by 4 bases, and 11 bases separated the two germline ends. Looked up from germline, CDR1 is MNHEY and CDR2 is SMNVEV (reference sequence). CDR3 length: 15 residues. The CDR3 is CASSLSWGGPDTQYF. CDR3 DNA: TGTGCCAGCAGTTTATCGTGGGGGGGGCCAGATACGCAGTATTTT.